This T cell receptor (beta chain) was observed in a study of shared clonotypes between healthy human individuals. Overall study results and limits: On the whole, naive subsets had larger estimated richness than memory subsets had. With several donors compared, roughly 4.9% of naive CD4 clonotypes were shared.

Clones were read by immunoSEQ multiplex PCR, and TCRdb kept only the in-frame ones, dropping some. The top ten clones hold around 2% of a sample with hundreds of thousands of clones, 60% to 80% of them seen once. The germline V and J ends were trimmed by 0 bases and 6 bases, with 5 bases remaining between them. The CDR3 loop spans 12 amino acids. Germline V gene data show CDR1 as SGHRS and CDR2 as YFSETQ. With regard to this clone: Antigen: not known. Other DNA sequences of this sample code for an identical CDR3.

The V gene is TRBV5-1, the J gene TRBJ2-3, with no clear D. Source material: memory CD4+ T cells sorted from blood. Indicated subset: CD45RA-negative fraction. The clonotype was recovered from a woman aged 30 to 39 in good health. The CDR3 spells CASSLEADTQYF. The CDR3, as DNA: TGCGCCAGCAGCTTGGAGGCTGATACGCAGTATTTT.